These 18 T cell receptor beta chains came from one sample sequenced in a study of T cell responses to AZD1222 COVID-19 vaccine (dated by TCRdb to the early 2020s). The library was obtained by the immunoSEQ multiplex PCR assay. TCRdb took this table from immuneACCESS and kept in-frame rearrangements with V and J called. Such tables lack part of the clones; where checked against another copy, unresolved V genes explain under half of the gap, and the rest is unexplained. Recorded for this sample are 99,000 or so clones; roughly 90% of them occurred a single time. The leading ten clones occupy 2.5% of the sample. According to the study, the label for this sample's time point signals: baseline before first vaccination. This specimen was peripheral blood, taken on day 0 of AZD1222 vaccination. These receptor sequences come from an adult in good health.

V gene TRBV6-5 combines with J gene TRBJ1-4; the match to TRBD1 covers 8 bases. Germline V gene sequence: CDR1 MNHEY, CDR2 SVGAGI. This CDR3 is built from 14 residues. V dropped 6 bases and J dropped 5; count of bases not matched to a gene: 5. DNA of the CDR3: TGTGCCAGCAGGTCTACAGGGGGGAATGAAAAACTGTTTTTT. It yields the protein CASRSTGGNEKLFF.

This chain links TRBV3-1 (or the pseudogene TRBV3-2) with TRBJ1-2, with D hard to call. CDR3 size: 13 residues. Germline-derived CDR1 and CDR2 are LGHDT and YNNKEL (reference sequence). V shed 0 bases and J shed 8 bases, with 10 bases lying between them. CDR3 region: CASSQDGPPGYTF. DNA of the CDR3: TGTGCCAGCAGCCAAGACGGACCCCCCGGCTACACCTTC.

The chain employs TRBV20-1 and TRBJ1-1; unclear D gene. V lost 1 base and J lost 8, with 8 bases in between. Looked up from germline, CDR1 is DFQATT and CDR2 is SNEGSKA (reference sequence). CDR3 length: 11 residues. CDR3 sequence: CSARGKGEAFF. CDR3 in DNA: TGCAGTGCTAGAGGTAAGGGCGAAGCTTTCTTT.

The CDR3 DNA is TGTGCCAGCAGCCCGCGAGGAACCTACGAGCAGTACTTC. This gives the protein CASSPRGTYEQYF. J is TRBJ2-7 and V is TRBV7-8, with D hard to call. CDR3 length equals 13 residues. The germline V gene encodes CDR1 SGHVS and CDR2 FQNEAQ. Between the trimmed V and J ends, which lost 5 bases and 2 bases, there was a span of 10 bases.

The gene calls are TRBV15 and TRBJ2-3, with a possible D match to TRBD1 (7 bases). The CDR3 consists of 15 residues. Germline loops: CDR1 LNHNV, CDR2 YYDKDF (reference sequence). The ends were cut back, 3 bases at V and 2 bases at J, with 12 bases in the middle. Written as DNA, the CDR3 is TGTGCCACCAGCAGGCAGGGGGGTCTCACAGATACGCAGTATTTT. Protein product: CATSRQGGLTDTQYF. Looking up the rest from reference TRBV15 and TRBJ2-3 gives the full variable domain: DAMVIQNPRYQVTQFGKPVTLSCSQTLNHNVMYWYQQKSSQAPKLLFHYYDKDFNNEADTPDNFQSRRPNTSFCFLDIRSPGLGDTAMYLCATSRQGGLTDTQYFGPGTRLTVL.

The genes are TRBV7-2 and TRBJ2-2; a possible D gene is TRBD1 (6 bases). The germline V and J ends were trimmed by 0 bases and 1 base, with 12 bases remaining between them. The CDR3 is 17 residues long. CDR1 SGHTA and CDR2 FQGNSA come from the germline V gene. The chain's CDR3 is CASSLAAGAMNTGELFF. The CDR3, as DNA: TGTGCCAGCAGCTTAGCGGCAGGGGCGATGAACACCGGGGAGCTGTTTTTT.

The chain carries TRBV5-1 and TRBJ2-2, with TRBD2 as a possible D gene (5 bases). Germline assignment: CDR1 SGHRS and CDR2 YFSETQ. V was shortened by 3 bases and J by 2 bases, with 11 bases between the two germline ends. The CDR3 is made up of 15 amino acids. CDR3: CASSSRLRNTGELFF. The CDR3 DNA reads TGCGCCAGCAGCTCGAGACTACGTAACACCGGGGAGCTGTTTTTT.

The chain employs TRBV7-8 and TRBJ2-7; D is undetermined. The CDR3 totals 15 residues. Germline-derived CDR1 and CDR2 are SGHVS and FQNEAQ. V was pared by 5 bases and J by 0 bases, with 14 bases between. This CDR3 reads CASSRDGVSSYEQYF. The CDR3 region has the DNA TGTGCCAGCAGCCGAGACGGTGTGAGCTCCTACGAGCAGTACTTC.

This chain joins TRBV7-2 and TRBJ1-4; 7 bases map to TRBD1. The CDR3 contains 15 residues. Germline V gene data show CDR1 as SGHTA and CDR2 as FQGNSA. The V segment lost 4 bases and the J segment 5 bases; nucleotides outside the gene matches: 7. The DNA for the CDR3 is TGTGCCAGCAGCTACTTCGGGACAGCAAATGAAAAACTGTTTTTT. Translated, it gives CASSYFGTANEKLFF.

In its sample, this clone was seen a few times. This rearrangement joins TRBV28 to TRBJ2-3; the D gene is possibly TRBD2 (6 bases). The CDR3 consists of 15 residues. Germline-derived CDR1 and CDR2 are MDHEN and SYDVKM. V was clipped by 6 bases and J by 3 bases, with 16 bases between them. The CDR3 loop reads CASRFLEGGTDTQYF. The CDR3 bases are TGTGCCAGCAGGTTTCTGGAGGGTGGAACAGATACGCAGTATTTT.

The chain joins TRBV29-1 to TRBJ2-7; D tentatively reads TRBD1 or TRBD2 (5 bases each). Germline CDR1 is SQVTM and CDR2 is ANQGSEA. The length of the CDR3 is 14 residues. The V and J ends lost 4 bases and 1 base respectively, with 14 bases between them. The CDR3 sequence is CSVGRGARSYEQYF. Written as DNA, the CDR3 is TGCAGCGTTGGCCGAGGGGCCCGTTCCTACGAGCAGTACTTC.

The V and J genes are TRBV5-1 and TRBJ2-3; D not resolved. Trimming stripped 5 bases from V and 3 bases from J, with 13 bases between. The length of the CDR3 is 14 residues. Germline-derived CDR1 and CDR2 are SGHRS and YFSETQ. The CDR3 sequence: CASRGILGTDTQYF. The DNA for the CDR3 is TGCGCCAGCAGGGGGATCTTGGGGACAGATACGCAGTATTTT.

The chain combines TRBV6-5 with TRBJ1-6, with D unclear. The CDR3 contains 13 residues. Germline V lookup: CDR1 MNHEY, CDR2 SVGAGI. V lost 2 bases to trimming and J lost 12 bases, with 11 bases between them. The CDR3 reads CASSYSRMGPLHF. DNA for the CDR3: TGTGCCAGCAGTTACAGTCGTATGGGACCCCTCCACTTT.

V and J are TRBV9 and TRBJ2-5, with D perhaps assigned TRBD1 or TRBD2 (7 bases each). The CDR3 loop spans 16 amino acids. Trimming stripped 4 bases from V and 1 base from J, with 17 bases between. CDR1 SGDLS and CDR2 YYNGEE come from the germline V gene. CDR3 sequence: CASSPSQGGFQETQYF. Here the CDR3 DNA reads TGTGCCAGCAGCCCCTCGCAGGGGGGGTTCCAAGAGACCCAGTACTTC.

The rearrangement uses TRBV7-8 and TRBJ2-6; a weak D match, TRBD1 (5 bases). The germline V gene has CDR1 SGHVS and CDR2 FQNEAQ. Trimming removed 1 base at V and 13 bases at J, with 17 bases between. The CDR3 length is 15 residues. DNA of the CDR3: TGTGCCAGCAGCTTAGTCGCAGGGCTGTTAGGAGTCCTGACTTTC. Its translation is CASSLVAGLLGVLTF.

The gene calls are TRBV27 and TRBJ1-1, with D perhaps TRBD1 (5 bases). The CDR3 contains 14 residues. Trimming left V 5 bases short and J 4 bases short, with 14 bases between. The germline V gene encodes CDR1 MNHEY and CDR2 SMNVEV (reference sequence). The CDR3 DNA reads TGTGCCAGCAGTCCCTCGGGGGGGAGCACTGAAGCTTTCTTT. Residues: CASSPSGGSTEAFF.

The chain's CDR3 is CASSLYREGGYTF. CDR3 sequence (DNA): TGTGCCAGCAGCTTGTACAGGGAGGGTGGCTACACCTTC. V usage is TRBV5-6 and J usage is TRBJ1-2, with D maybe TRBD1 (6 bases). Germline V gene sequence: CDR1 SGHDT, CDR2 YYEEEE. V lost 1 base to trimming and J lost 7 bases, with 11 bases between them. This CDR3 comprises 13 residues.

The CDR3 sequence: CASSLGGNTIYF. CDR3 DNA sequence: TGTGCCAGCAGCTTAGGAGGAAACACCATATATTTT. The rearrangement uses TRBV7-9 and TRBJ1-3; no firm D call. CDR1 SEHNR and CDR2 FQNEAQ come from the germline V gene (reference sequence). Trimming shortened V by 1 base and J by 4 bases, and 2 bases separated the two germline ends. This CDR3 is built from 12 residues. Using reference TRBV7-9 and TRBJ1-3 for the parts outside the CDR3, the full variable domain is DTGVSQNPRHKITKRGQNVTFRCDPISEHNRLYWYRQTLGQGPEFLTYFQNEAQLEKSRLLSDRFSAERPKGSFSTLEIQRTEQGDSAMYLCASSLGGNTIYFGEGSWLTVV.